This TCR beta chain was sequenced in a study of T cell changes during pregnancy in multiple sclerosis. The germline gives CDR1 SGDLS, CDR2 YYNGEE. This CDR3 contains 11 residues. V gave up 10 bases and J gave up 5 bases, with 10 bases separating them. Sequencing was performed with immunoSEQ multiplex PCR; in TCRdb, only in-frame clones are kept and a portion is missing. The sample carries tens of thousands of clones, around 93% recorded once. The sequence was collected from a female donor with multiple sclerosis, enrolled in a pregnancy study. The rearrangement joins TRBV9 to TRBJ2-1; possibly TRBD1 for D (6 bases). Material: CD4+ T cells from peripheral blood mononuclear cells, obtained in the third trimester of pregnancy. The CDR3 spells CADWDNNEQFF. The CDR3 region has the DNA TGTGCCGACTGGGACAACAATGAGCAGTTCTTC.